This T cell receptor beta chain was documented in a study of cytomegalovirus exposure and HLA in healthy donors. Points from the study as a whole: A later analysis found most CMV-associated TCR beta chains apparently HLA-restricted.

Vbeta (60) and Jbeta (13) primers were used in the PCR. Generated by immunoSEQ multiplex PCR, the TCRdb table keeps only in-frame clones and is missing some. The sample holds 150,000 to 200,000 clones, roughly 79% seen once. With 0 bases clipped from V and 0 bases from J, the junction kept 4 bases outside the gene matches. Germline V gene sequence: CDR1 SGHRS, CDR2 YFSETQ. This CDR3 spans 16 amino acids. Details on this clone: The antigen is not known.

The sequenced material came from PBMCs. This chain links TRBV5-1 with TRBJ2-5, with 8 bases identical to TRBD2. The TCR sequence derives from a young woman in good health and CMV-seropositive. The CDR3 DNA sequence: TGCGCCAGCAGCTTGGGTGGTAGCGGGAACCAAGAGACCCAGTACTTC. This codes for CASSLGGSGNQETQYF.